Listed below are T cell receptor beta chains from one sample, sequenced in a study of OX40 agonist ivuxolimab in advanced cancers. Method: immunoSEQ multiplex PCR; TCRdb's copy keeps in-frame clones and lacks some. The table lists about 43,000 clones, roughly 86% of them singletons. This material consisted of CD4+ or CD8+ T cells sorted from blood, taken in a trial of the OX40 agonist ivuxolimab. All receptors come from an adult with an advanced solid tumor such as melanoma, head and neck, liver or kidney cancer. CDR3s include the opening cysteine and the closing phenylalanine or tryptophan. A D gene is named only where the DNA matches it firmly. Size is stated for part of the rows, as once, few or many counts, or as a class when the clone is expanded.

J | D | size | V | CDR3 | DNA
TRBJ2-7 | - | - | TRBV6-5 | CASSYRQGGHEQYF | TGTGCCAGCAGTTATCGGCAGGGCGGCCACGAGCAGTACTTC
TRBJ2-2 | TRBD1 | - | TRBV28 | CASSRQGAHGELFF | TGTGCCAGCAGTAGACAGGGGGCGCATGGGGAGCTGTTTTTT
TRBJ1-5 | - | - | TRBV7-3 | CASSSGDQPQHF | TGTGCCAGCAGTTCAGGGGACCAGCCCCAGCATTTT
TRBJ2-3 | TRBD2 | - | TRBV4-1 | CASSQPTSGDYTDTQYF | TGCGCCAGCAGCCAACCCACTAGCGGGGATTACACAGATACGCAGTATTTT
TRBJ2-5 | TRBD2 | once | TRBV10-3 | CAISERASGGQETQYF | TGTGCCATCAGTGAGAGGGCTAGCGGGGGGCAGGAGACCCAGTACTTC
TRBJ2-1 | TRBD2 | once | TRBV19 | CASSNPTSGSSYNEQFF | TGTGCCAGTAGTAACCCGACTAGCGGGAGCTCCTACAATGAGCAGTTCTTC
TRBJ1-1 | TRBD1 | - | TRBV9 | CASSQGQGAGYTEAFF | TGTGCCAGCAGCCAGGGACAGGGGGCAGGGTACACTGAAGCTTTCTTT
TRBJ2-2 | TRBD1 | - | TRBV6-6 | CASSYWTGAGELFF | TGTGCCAGCAGTTACTGGACAGGGGCCGGGGAGCTGTTTTTT
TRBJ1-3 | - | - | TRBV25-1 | CASSEYSSGNTIYF | TGTGCCAGCAGTGAATACAGCTCTGGAAACACCATATATTTT
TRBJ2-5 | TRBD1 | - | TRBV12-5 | CASGLDTGGKETQYF | TGTGCTAGTGGTTTGGATACAGGGGGTAAAGAGACCCAGTACTTC
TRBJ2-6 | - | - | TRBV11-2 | CASSTVVQSRANVLTF | TGTGCCAGCAGCACCGTTGTACAAAGTCGGGCCAACGTCCTGACTTTC
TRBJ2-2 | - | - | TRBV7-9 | CASSSNTGELFF | TGTGCCAGCAGCTCGAACACCGGGGAGCTGTTTTTT
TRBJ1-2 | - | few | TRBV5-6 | CASSLDGTAQHGYTF | TGTGCCAGCAGCTTGGACGGGACTGCCCAACATGGCTACACCTTC